A selection of T cell receptor beta chains follows, all from one sample in a study of shared clonotypes between healthy human individuals. Generated by immunoSEQ multiplex PCR, the TCRdb table keeps only in-frame clones and is missing some. This sample has under 2,500,000 clones, with about 94% found just once. Sequencing used naive CD4+ T cells sorted from blood. These TCRs come from a man aged 18 to 35 in good health. The CDR3 runs from the conserved cysteine through the conserved F or W. Each record gives: CDR3 protein, CDR3 DNA, V gene, J gene, CDR3 length, D gene. D genes are given only for firm matches.

CDR3: CASSYRQGYNQPQHF
DNA: TGTGCCAGCAGTTACAGACAGGGCTACAATCAGCCCCAGCATTTT
V: TRBV6-5
J: TRBJ1-5
length: 15
D: TRBD1

CDR3: CASSRGLAGGNEQFF
DNA: TGTGCTAGCAGCCGGGGACTAGCGGGGGGTAATGAGCAGTTCTTC
V: TRBV7-7
J: TRBJ2-1
length: 15
D: TRBD2

CDR3: CASSWGDRDQETQYF
DNA: TGCGCCAGCAGCTGGGGCGACAGGGACCAAGAGACCCAGTACTTC
V: TRBV5-1
J: TRBJ2-5
length: 15
D: TRBD1

CDR3: CASKGSAGELFF
DNA: TGTGCCAGCAAAGGAAGCGCCGGGGAGCTGTTTTTT
V: TRBV7-6
J: TRBJ2-2
length: 12
D: .

CDR3: CASSPRSGPYEQYF
DNA: TGTGCCAGCAGCCCCCGGAGCGGGCCCTACGAGCAGTACTTC
V: TRBV6-5
J: TRBJ2-7
length: 14
D: .

CDR3: CASRPNRGQAFF
DNA: TGTGCCAGCAGACCGAACAGGGGGCAAGCTTTCTTT
V: TRBV6-6
J: TRBJ1-1
length: 12
D: TRBD1

CDR3: CASSLQGLETQYF
DNA: TGTGCCAGTAGCCTACAGGGTTTGGAGACCCAGTACTTC
V: TRBV19
J: TRBJ2-5
length: 13
D: .

CDR3: CASTSPPWGQGVLDIQYF
DNA: TGTGCCAGCACCAGTCCACCTTGGGGACAGGGGGTCTTAGACATTCAGTACTTC
V: TRBV28
J: TRBJ2-4
length: 18
D: TRBD1

CDR3: CASSFWISSGTVF
DNA: TGCGCCAGCAGCTTTTGGATTTCTAGCGGGACGGTCTTC
V: TRBV5-1
J: TRBJ2-7
length: 13
D: TRBD2

CDR3: CAWNRGPPTNEKLFF
DNA: TGTGCCTGGAACAGGGGCCCCCCCACTAATGAAAAACTGTTTTTT
V: TRBV30
J: TRBJ1-4
length: 15
D: TRBD1